Listed below are T cell receptor beta chains from one sample, sequenced in a study of metastatic and nonmetastatic thyroid tumors. TCRdb re-clonotyped the PCR reads through MiXCR. The sample contains under 55,000 clones, roughly a sixth of which appear only once. The specimen sequenced was blood. Receptors were obtained from a female donor with papillary thyroid cancer or a benign thyroid nodule (not recorded which). Some clones in this sample may be carry-over from other donors' samples. Both conserved end residues are part of each CDR3. D genes are given only for firm matches. Rows give clone size only sometimes, using once, few, many, or a class for an expanded clone.

>TRBJ2-5|TRBD2|TRBV2|many
TGTGCCAGCAGCGGACTAGCGGGAGTGGAGACCCAGTACTTC
CASSGLAGVETQYF
>TRBJ1-3|TRBD1|TRBV28|-
TGTGCCAGCAGTGTACCCGGGACAGCTGGAAACACCATATATTTT
CASSVPGTAGNTIYF
>TRBJ2-1|-|TRBV20-1|many
TGCAGTGCTAGAGATTGGCAGTCCTACAATGAGCAGTTCTTC
CSARDWQSYNEQFF
>TRBJ2-5|-|TRBV27|few
TGTGCCAGCGGTAAATCCCCCTGGGAGACCCAGTACTTC
CASGKSPWETQYF
>TRBJ1-2|-|TRBV5-1|many
TGCGCCAGCAGCTTGGAAGGTAGTGGCTACACCTTC
CASSLEGSGYTF
>TRBJ2-3|TRBD2|TRBV2|many
TGTGCCAGCAGTGTTCCGGGGGGTAGCACAGATACGCAGTATTTT
CASSVPGGSTDTQYF
>TRBJ2-7|TRBD1|TRBV20-1|-
TGCAGTGCCGCCGGACAGGGCTCCTACGAGCAGTACTTC
CSAAGQGSYEQYF
>TRBJ2-2|-|TRBV4-1|many
TGCGCCAGCAGCACCGGGACCTTCAACACCGGGGAGCTGTTTTTT
CASSTGTFNTGELFF
>TRBJ2-3|-|TRBV15|many
TGTGCCACCAGCAGGGACTTAGATACGCAGTATTTT
CATSRDLDTQYF
>TRBJ2-7|-|TRBV12-3/TRBV12-4|few
TGTGCCAGCAGTTCGAACGGCCTGGATAGCGATACATACGAGCAGTACTTC
CASSSNGLDSDTYEQYF
>TRBJ2-7|-|TRBV11-2|medium-sized
TGTGCCAGCAGCCCCGTACTCCCGTACGAGCAGTACTTC
CASSPVLPYEQYF
>TRBJ1-5|-|TRBV20-1|-
TGCAGTGCTAGAGCCATAGGGAAGCCCCAGAATTTT
CSARAIGKPQNF
>TRBJ1-2|-|TRBV28|few
TGTGCCGGCAGTGCCGACATGTTAGGCTACACCTTC
CAGSADMLGYTF
>TRBJ2-1|-|TRBV11-1|-
TGTGCCAGCAGCAAATGGGTGGCTAGCTGGAGGTGGAATGAGCAGTTCTTC
CASSKWVASWRWNEQFF
>TRBJ2-5|-|TRBV28|many
TGTGCCAGCAGTTTAGGTCAGATAAGGGCAGAGACCCAGTACTTC
CASSLGQIRAETQYF
>TRBJ1-6|-|TRBV30|few
TGTGCCTGGAGTGTTGGGGGGCCTCGATCACCCCTCCACTTT
CAWSVGGPRSPLHF
>TRBJ1-5|-|TRBV20-1|many
TGCAGTGCCGTTTCCGGGTATCAGCCCCAGCATTTT
CSAVSGYQPQHF
>TRBJ2-7|-|TRBV6-1|-
TGTGCCAGCAGCAGGACAGCCTCCAACTCCTACGAGCAGTACTTC
CASSRTASNSYEQYF
>TRBJ2-3|-|TRBV15|-
TGTGCCACCAGCAGAGATCGGTCGTCAATCTCTAGCACAGATACGCAGTATTTT
CATSRDRSSISSTDTQYF
>TRBJ1-2|-|TRBV2|few
TGTGCCAGCATTGAAACCGCCAGTACATGGCTAAATGGCTACACCTTC
CASIETASTWLNGYTF
>TRBJ2-5|-|TRBV12-3/TRBV12-4|many
TGTGCCAGCAGAAGACAGATTCAAGAGACCCAGTACTTC
CASRRQIQETQYF
>TRBJ2-2|TRBD2|TRBV12-3/TRBV12-4|once
TGTGCCAGCAGTTTGCGTCAAGCGGGGATTTCTGTCCGGGGCGAACACCGGGGAGCTGTTTTT
CASSLRQAGISVRGEHRGAVF
>TRBJ1-6|TRBD1|TRBV15|-
TGTGCCACCAGCTTCGGAGCCGGGACAGGGAATTCACCCCTCCACTTT
CATSFGAGTGNSPLHF
>TRBJ1-5|-|TRBV20-1|-
TGCAGTGCTAGAGGCGAACAGGAGGCTTTGAGCAATCAGCGCCAGCATTTT
CSARGEQEALSNQRQHF
>TRBJ1-1|-|TRBV18|many
TGTGCCAGCTCACCGCAAACCTCAATGAACACTGAAGCTTTCTTT
CASSPQTSMNTEAFF
>TRBJ1-2|-|TRBV2|many
TGTGCCAGCAGTGCCAGCAGCTATCTAAACTATGGCTACACCTTC
CASSASSYLNYGYTF